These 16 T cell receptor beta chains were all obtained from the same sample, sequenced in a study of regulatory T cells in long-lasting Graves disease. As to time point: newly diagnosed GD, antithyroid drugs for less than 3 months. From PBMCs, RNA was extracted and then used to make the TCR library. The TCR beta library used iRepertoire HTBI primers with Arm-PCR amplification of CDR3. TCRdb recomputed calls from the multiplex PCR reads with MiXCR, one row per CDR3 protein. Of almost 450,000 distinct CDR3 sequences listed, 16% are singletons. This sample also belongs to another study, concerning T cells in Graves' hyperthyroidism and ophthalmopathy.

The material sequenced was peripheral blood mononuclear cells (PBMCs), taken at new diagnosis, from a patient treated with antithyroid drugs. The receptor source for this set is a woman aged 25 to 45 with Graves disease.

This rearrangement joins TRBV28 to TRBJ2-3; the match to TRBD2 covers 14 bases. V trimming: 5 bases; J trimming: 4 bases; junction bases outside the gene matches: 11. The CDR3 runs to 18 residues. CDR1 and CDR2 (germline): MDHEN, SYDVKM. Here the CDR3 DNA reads TGTGCCAGCAGTCGACCCGGGACTAGCGGGAGTTTGCCAGATACGCAGTATTTT. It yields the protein CASSRPGTSGSLPDTQYF.

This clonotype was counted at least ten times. As DNA, the CDR3 is TGTGCCAGCAACGGAGGCGGGAACTACAATGAGCAGTTCTTC. Its protein is CASNGGGNYNEQFF. The chain links TRBV2 to TRBJ2-1; D is perhaps TRBD2 (6 bases). The length of the CDR3 is 14 residues. Trimming left V 7 bases short and J 3 bases short, with 13 bases between. Germline-derived CDR1 and CDR2 are SNHLY and FYNNEI.

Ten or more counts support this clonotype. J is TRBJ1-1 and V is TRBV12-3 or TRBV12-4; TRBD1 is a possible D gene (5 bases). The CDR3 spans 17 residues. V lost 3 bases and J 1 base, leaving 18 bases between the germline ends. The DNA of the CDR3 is TGTGCCAGCAGTTTGTCCGGGACTCTCTTGGGGAACACTGAAGCTTTCTTT. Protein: CASSLSGTLLGNTEAFF.

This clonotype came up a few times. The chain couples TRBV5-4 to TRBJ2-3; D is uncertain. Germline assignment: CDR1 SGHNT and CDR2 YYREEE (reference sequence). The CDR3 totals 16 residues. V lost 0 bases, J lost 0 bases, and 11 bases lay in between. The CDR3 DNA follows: TGTGCCAGCAGCTTGGGCTCAAAGACTAGCACAGATACGCAGTATTTT. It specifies CASSLGSKTSTDTQYF.

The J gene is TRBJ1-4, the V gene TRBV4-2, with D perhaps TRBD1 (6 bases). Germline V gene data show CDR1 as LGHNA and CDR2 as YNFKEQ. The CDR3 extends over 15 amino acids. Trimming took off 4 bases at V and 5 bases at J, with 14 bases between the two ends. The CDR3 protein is CASSPQNRDNEKLFF. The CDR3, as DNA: TGTGCCAGCAGCCCCCAGAACAGGGACAATGAAAAACTGTTTTTT.

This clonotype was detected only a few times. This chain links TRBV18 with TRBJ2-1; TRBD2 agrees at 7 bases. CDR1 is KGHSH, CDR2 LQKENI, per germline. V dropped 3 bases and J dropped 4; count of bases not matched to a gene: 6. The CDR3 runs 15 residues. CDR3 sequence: CASSPLREAYNEQFF. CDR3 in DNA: TGTGCCAGCTCACCTTTACGGGAGGCGTACAATGAGCAGTTCTTC. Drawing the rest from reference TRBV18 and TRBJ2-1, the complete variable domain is NAGVMQNPRHLVRRRGQEARLRCSPMKGHSHVYWYRQLPEEGLKFMVYLQKENIIDESGMPKERFSAEFPKEGPSILRIQQVVRGDSAAYFCASSPLREAYNEQFFGPGTRLTVL.

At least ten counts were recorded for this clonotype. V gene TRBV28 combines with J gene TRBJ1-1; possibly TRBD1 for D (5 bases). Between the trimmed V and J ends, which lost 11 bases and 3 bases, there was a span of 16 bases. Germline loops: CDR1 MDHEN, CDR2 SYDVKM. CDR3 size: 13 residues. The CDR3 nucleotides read TGTGCCGCCGGGGATCGGGGGTACACTGAAGCTTTCTTT. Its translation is CAAGDRGYTEAFF.

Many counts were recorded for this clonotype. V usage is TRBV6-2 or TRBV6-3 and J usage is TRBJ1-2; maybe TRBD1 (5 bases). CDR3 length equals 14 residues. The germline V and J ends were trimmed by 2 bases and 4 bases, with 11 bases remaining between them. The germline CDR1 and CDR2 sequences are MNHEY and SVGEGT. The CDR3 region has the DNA TGTGCCAGCAGTTACGGGGGGACTGGCTATGGCTACACCTTC. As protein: CASSYGGTGYGYTF.

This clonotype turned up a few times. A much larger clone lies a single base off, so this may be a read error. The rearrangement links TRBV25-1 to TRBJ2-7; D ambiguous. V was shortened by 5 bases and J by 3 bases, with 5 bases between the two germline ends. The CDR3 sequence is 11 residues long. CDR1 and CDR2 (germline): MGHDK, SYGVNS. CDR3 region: CASSTFYEQYF. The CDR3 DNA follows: TGTGCCAGCAGTACCTTCTACGAGCAGTACTTC.

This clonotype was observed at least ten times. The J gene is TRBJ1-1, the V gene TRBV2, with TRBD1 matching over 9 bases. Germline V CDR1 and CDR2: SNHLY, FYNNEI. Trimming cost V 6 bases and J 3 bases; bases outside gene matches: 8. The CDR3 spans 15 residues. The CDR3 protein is CASSLTGGADTEAFF. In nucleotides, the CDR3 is TGTGCCAGCAGCCTTACAGGGGGCGCGGACACTGAAGCTTTCTTT.

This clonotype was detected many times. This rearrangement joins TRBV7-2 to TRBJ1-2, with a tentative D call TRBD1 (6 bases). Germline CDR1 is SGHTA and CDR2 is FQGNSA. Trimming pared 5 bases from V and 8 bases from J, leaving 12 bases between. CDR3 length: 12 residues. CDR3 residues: CASSATGSGYTF. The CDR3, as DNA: TGTGCCAGCAGCGCGACAGGAAGCGGCTACACCTTC.

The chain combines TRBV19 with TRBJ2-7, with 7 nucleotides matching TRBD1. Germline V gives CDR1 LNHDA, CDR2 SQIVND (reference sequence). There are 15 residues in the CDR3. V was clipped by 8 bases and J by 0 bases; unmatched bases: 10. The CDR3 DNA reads TGTGCCAGTCAAATGGGGACAGCGTCCTCCTACGAGCAGTACTTC. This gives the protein CASQMGTASSYEQYF.

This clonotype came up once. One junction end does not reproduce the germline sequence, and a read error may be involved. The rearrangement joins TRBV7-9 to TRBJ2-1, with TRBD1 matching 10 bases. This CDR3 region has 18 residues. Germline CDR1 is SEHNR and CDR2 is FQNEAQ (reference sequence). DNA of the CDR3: TGTGTCAGCAGTCGCGACAGGGGGCTAATAGCGGGGCACAATGAGCAGTTCTTC. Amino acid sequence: CVSSRDRGLIAGHNEQFF.

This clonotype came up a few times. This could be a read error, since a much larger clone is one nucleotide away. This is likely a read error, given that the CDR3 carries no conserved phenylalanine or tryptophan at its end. CDR3 sequence (DNA): TGCAGTGCTAGAGAGCTTACCGTTGAAGCTTTCCTT. Its translation: CSARELTVEAFL. This chain links TRBV20-1 with TRBJ1-1; D remains unclear. Trimming removed 0 bases from V and 7 bases from J, with 9 bases in between. The CDR3 totals 12 residues. The germline V gene has CDR1 DFQATT and CDR2 SNEGSKA (reference sequence).

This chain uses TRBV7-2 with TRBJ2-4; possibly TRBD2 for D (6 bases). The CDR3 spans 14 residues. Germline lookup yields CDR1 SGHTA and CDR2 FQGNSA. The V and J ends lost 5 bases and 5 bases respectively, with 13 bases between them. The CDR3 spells CASSGRWAENIQYF. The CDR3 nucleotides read TGTGCCAGCAGCGGGAGGTGGGCGGAAAACATTCAGTACTTC.

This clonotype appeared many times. CDR3 residues: CASSLTGSIDEQFF. CDR3 coding DNA: TGTGCCAGCAGCCTGACAGGGAGTATCGATGAGCAGTTCTTC. This rearrangement joins TRBV11-1 to TRBJ2-1, with 7 bases identical to TRBD1. The germline V gene has CDR1 SGHAT and CDR2 FQDESV (reference sequence). CDR3 length equals 14 residues. V lost 5 bases and J lost 8; bases outside the gene matches: 9.